This TCR beta chain derives from a study of T cells after yellow fever vaccination (dated by TCRdb to about 2019). Regarding the study in general: The SMART-Seq v4 Ultra Low Input RNA kit was used to prepare libraries from fractions with low cell numbers. To follow T-cell clones before and after both primary and booster YFV17D yellow fever vaccination, bulk TCR alpha and beta repertoires underwent longitudinal sequencing. The cohort comprised two healthy male donors, one aged 18 to 29 and one aged 30 to 40 years. Blood samples were taken at several timepoints before and after primary and secondary immunization, and bulk PBMC replicates and cell subsets were isolated. Study-level results and caveats: Only a couple of donors were included in the study, so the extent to which the findings can be generalized is limited. Compared with the primary T-cell response, the secondary T-cell response was weaker but faster, peaking on day 5 rather than day 15. After the booster, most of the clones that had expanded following primary vaccination were detected again (96% of CD4 and roughly nine tenths of CD8), which suggests that memory was broadly maintained. FACS-sorted repertoires could contain abundant contaminating clonotypes from the bulk population, so computational filtering was required. A small share of clonotypes occurred in both CD4 and CD8 compartments, likely arising from convergent recombination.

The meaning of the sample's treatment or condition label: live attenuated yellow fever vaccine strain. A standard Ficoll-Paque protocol was used to isolate PBMCs from peripheral blood. Epitope-specific CD8 T cells were sorted with a dextramer loaded with the yellow fever NS4B epitope peptide, and anti-CD3 and anti-CD8 staining was applied. TriZol was used to extract RNA from bulk PBMCs, from CD4 and CD8 fractions, and from dextramer-positive and dextramer-negative fractions. Only a few counts were recorded for this clonotype. Base qualities are not at hand, and no much larger clone is one base apart. TCR cDNA was made using 5'RACE template switching, a step that added a universal primer site and unique molecular identifiers. Priming for cDNA synthesis came from both the TCR alpha and TCR beta constant segments. Library amplification used two PCR steps, and the second PCR step added sample barcodes and sequencing adapters. Sequencing of libraries was done on Illumina HiSeq 2500 (2x100 bp) or NovaSeq (2x150 bp). On the study's bioinformatics: Demultiplexing of reads and collapsing into UMI consensus sequences were performed with MIGEC, and V(D)J alignment was carried out with MiXCR. Clonotypes responding to the vaccine were identified with edgeR on replicate PBMC samples, with the criteria of FDR below 0.01 and a log2 fold change above 5 up to day 15. Each bulk clonotype received a CD4 or CD8 identity based on whether the sequenced CD4 or CD8 repertoire contained that clonotype at higher abundance. A clonotype counted as NS4B-specific if enriched at least 10-fold in dextramer-positive versus dextramer-negative fractions, with CD4-biased clonotypes left out. In TCRdb, the public reads were trimmed at Q25 with fastp and aligned with MiXCR, with productive beta chains retained. Every CDR3 protein is listed once, alongside the most common genes and DNA of its rows. TCRdb's processing, not the authors' own work, is the source of the V and J calls. Here the sample has some 100,000 distinct CDR3 sequences; over 8% occur a single time. Of the sample, over 15% falls within the top ten clones.

V and J are truncated by 5 bases and 0 bases respectively, leaving an intervening sequence of 17 bases. CDR1 and CDR2, looked up from the germline V gene, are SGHTA and FQGNSA. The CDR3 has 16 amino acids, counting the end cysteine and phenylalanine. CDR3 DNA only is kept here, 48 bases in frame from base 1. Recombination connected TRBV7-2 to TRBJ2-7; a tentative D match to TRBD2 spans 5 bases. The sequence was collected from a man in his late teens or twenties who received the YFV17D yellow fever vaccine. This sample comprised CD8+ T cells not binding an NS4B(214-222) dextramer, sorted from PBMCs, obtained more than 14 days after the first yellow fever vaccination. The sample's cell subset or site label, decoded: NS4B epitope dextramer-negative CD8 T cells. The CDR3 region reads CASSPPWGVSSYEQYF. The nucleotide sequence is given as TGTGCCAGCAGCCCCCCCTGGGGAGTTAGCTCCTACGAGCAGTACTTC.